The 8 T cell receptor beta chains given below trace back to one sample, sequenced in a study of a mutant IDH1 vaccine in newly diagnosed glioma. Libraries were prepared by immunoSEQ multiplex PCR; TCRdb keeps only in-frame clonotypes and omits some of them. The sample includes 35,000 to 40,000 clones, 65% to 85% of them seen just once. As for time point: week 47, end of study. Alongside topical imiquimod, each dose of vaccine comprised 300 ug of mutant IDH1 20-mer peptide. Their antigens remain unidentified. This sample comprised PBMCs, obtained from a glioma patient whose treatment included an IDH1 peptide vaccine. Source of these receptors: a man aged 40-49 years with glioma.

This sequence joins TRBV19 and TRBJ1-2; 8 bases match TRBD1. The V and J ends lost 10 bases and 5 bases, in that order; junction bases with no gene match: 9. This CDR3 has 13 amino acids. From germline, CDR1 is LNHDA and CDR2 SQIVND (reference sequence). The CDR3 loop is CATLITGGYGYTF. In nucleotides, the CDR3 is TGTGCCACTTTGATTACAGGGGGTTATGGCTACACCTTC.

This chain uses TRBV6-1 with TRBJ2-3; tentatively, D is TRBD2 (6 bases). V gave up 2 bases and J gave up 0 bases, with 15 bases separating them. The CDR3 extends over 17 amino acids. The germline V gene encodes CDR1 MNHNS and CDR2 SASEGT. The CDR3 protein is CASSEPWRDASTDTQYF. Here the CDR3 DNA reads TGTGCCAGCAGTGAACCCTGGCGGGACGCTAGCACAGATACGCAGTATTTT.

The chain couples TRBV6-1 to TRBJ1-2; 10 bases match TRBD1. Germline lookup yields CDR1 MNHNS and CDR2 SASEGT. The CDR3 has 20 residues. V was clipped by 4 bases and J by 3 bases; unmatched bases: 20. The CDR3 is CASSATIYSRDRGRYYGYTF. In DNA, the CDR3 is TGTGCCAGCAGTGCAACGATCTATTCCCGGGACAGGGGTCGTTACTATGGCTACACCTTC.

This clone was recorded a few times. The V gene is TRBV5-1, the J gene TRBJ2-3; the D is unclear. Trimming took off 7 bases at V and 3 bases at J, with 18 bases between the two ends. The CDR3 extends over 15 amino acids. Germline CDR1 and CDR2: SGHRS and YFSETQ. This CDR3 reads CASYLTPVATDTQYF. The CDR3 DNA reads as TGCGCCAGCTACTTGACTCCGGTCGCGACAGATACGCAGTATTTT.

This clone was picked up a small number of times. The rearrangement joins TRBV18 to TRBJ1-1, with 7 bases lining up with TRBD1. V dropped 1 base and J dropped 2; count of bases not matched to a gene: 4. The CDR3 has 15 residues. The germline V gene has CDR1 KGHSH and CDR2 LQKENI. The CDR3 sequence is CASSPRQGDNTEAFF. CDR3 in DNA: TGTGCCAGCTCACCACGACAGGGCGATAACACTGAAGCTTTCTTT. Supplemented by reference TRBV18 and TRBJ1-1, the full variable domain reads NAGVMQNPRHLVRRRGQEARLRCSPMKGHSHVYWYRQLPEEGLKFMVYLQKENIIDESGMPKERFSAEFPKEGPSILRIQQVVRGDSAAYFCASSPRQGDNTEAFFGQGTRLTVV.

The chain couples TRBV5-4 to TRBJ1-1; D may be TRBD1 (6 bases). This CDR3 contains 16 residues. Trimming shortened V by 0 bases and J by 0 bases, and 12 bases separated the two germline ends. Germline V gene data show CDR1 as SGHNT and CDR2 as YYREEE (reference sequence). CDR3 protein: CASSLGPGALNTEAFF. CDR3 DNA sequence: TGTGCCAGCAGCTTGGGTCCGGGGGCTCTGAACACTGAAGCTTTCTTT.

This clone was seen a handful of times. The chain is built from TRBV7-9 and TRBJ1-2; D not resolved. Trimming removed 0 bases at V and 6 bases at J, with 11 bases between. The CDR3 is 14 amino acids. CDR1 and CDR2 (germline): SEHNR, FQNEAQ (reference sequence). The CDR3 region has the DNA TGTGCCAGCAGCTTAGCGCTGGGAGGGAATGGCTACACCTTC. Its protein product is CASSLALGGNGYTF.

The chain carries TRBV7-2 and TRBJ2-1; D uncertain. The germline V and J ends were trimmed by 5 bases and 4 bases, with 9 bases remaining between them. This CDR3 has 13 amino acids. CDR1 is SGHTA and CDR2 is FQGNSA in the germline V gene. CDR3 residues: CASSQTSYNEQFF. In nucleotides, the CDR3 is TGTGCCAGCAGCCAGACATCTTACAATGAGCAGTTCTTC.